These 29 T cell receptor beta chains were sequenced from one sample in a study of beta chain features in type 1 diabetes. Their cognate antigens are unknown. Study-level findings and limits: Significant though moderate, a shortening of TCRB CDR3s appeared in all four CD4+ subsets of Type 1 diabetes patients.

TCRB transcripts that were expressed got sequenced, as all of the isolated RNA had been reverse transcribed. TCRdb keeps only in-frame clones here, not all; method: immunoSEQ multiplex PCR. The sample has 300,000 to 400,000 clones; 9.6% are singletons. Sequenced: central memory CD4+ T cells from blood. The receptors shown here come from a man younger than 45 with type 1 diabetes.

This rearrangement joins TRBV9 to TRBJ2-5; D is unresolved. The V end lost 5 bases, the J end lost 4 bases, and 9 bases lay between the germline ends. The germline gives CDR1 SGDLS, CDR2 YYNGEE. The CDR3 consists of 12 residues. CDR3 DNA sequence: TGTGCCAGCAGTTTGGTCCCAGAGACCCAGTACTTC. Protein sequence: CASSLVPETQYF.

The chain has TRBV11-2 and TRBJ2-1, with 7 bases matching TRBD2. Germline V CDR1 and CDR2: SGHAT, FQNNGV. V was pared by 8 bases and J by 6 bases, with 10 bases of the junction left unmatched. The CDR3 has 14 amino acids. The CDR3 loop reads CASGAGRAPNEQFF. The CDR3 coding sequence is TGTGCCAGCGGAGCAGGGAGGGCTCCCAATGAGCAGTTCTTC.

The chain recombines TRBV7-8 with TRBJ2-4; D is perhaps TRBD1 or TRBD2 (5 bases each). The germline V gene has CDR1 SGHVS and CDR2 FQNEAQ. This CDR3 is built from 14 residues. V was shortened by 5 bases and J by 9 bases, with 17 bases between the two germline ends. CDR3 coding DNA: TGTGCCAGCAGCCTTACTAACCGGGACCCCATTCAGTACTTC. Translating it yields CASSLTNRDPIQYF.

This clone was observed a handful of times. The chain joins TRBV28 to TRBJ1-2; D is undetermined. V was cut by 1 base and J by 3 bases, with 9 bases left in between. This CDR3 spans 14 amino acids. Germline V gene data show CDR1 as MDHEN and CDR2 as SYDVKM. CDR3 amino acids: CASSLSGQDYGYTF. The CDR3 DNA follows: TGTGCCAGCAGTTTATCTGGGCAGGACTATGGCTACACCTTC.

This clone was found many times. The chain recombines TRBV11-1 with TRBJ1-1, with D unclear. Trimming took 4 bases from V and 2 from J, leaving 8 bases between them. This CDR3 region has 13 residues. Germline CDR1 and CDR2: SGHAT and FQDESV (reference sequence). CDR3 sequence reads: CASSSNYNTEAFF. CDR3 nucleotide sequence: TGTGCCAGCAGCTCCAATTACAACACTGAAGCTTTCTTT.

The V and J genes are TRBV5-5 and TRBJ1-2; tentatively, D is TRBD1 (5 bases). The V end lost 1 base, the J end lost 3 bases, and 10 bases lay between the germline ends. The CDR3 sequence is 14 residues long. CDR1 SGHKS and CDR2 YYEKEE come from the germline V gene (reference sequence). CDR3 residues: CASSLTGTDYGYTF. The CDR3 coding sequence is TGTGCCAGCAGCTTGACCGGGACGGACTATGGCTACACCTTC.

V is TRBV18 and J is TRBJ2-1; no clear D gene. CDR3 length: 16 residues. The ends were cut back, 0 bases at V and 4 bases at J, with 13 bases in the middle. Germline lookup yields CDR1 KGHSH and CDR2 LQKENI. This CDR3 reads CASSPPSSRKYNEQFF. CDR3 nucleotide sequence: TGTGCCAGCTCACCACCAAGCTCTAGAAAATACAATGAGCAGTTCTTC.

The J gene is TRBJ2-6, the V gene TRBV28; D might be TRBD2 (5 bases). The CDR3 runs 15 residues. Trimming pared 6 bases from V and 0 bases from J, leaving 9 bases between. The V gene's germline CDR1 is MDHEN and CDR2 SYDVKM. CDR3 sequence reads: CASRRTVSGANVLTF. The CDR3 DNA sequence: TGTGCCAGCAGACGGACTGTCTCTGGGGCCAACGTCCTGACTTTC.

This clone has a count of ten or more. The CDR3 loop is CAISGEYRGSYEQYF. The CDR3, as DNA: TGTGCCATCAGTGGGGAGTACAGGGGCTCCTACGAGCAGTACTTC. The J gene is TRBJ2-7, the V gene TRBV10-3, with 7 positions matching TRBD1. The CDR3 contains 15 residues. Germline trimming cut 4 bases from V and 0 bases from J; bases unmatched to any gene: 6. Germline V gene sequence: CDR1 ENHRY, CDR2 SYGVKD.

A few counts support this clone. The gene calls are TRBV30 and TRBJ1-5; D may be TRBD1 (6 bases). Germline V lookup: CDR1 GTSNPN, CDR2 SVGIG (reference sequence). V was shortened by 2 bases and J by 0 bases, with 20 bases between the two germline ends. The CDR3 sequence is 18 residues long. CDR3 sequence: CAWSLLWRGLYSNQPQHF. CDR3 DNA sequence: TGTGCCTGGAGTTTACTATGGAGGGGGTTGTATAGCAATCAGCCCCAGCATTTT.

There are a few counts of this clone. The chain employs TRBV18 and TRBJ2-1; D remains ambiguous. The ends were cut back, 1 base at V and 1 base at J, with 8 bases in the middle. CDR3 length: 15 residues. CDR1 is KGHSH and CDR2 is LQKENI in the germline V gene. CDR3 amino acids: CASSPQSKSYNEQFF. CDR3 nucleotide sequence: TGTGCCAGCTCACCACAAAGCAAGTCCTACAATGAGCAGTTCTTC.

This clone was observed at least ten times. The chain couples TRBV5-1 to TRBJ2-1; 8 positions agree with TRBD2. The CDR3 contains 16 residues. Trimming removed 4 bases from V and 6 bases from J; junction bases left unmatched: 12. Per the germline V gene, CDR1 is SGHRS and CDR2 is YFSETQ. The CDR3 loop reads CASSPGLAVFGNEQFF. The CDR3 DNA is TGCGCCAGCAGCCCAGGACTAGCAGTATTCGGCAATGAGCAGTTCTTC.

The rearrangement links TRBV7-9 to TRBJ2-1, with 7 nucleotides matching TRBD1. The CDR3 has 15 amino acids. The germline CDR1 and CDR2 sequences are SEHNR and FQNEAQ (reference sequence). Germline trimming cut 5 bases from V and 3 bases from J; bases unmatched to any gene: 7. CDR3 DNA: TGTGCCAGCAGCCTCGGACAGGTACTCTACAATGAGCAGTTCTTC. Its protein product is CASSLGQVLYNEQFF.

J is TRBJ1-1 and V is TRBV5-1, with 7 positions matching TRBD1. V shed 7 bases and J 7 bases; nucleotides not matched to a gene: 10. The V gene's germline CDR1 is SGHRS and CDR2 YFSETQ. The CDR3 runs 13 residues. CDR3 loop: CASSPDREREAFF. The CDR3 DNA reads as TGCGCCAGCTCGCCCGACAGGGAGCGTGAAGCTTTCTTT. The full variable domain, with the rest looked up from reference TRBV5-1 and TRBJ1-1, is KAGVTQTPRYLIKTRGQQVTLSCSPISGHRSVSWYQQTPGQGLQFLFEYFSETQRNKGNFPGRFSGRQFSNSRSEMNVSTLELGDSALYLCASSPDREREAFFGQGTRLTVV.

On this clone: This same CDR3 is encoded by further DNA sequences in the sample. V usage is TRBV28 and J usage is TRBJ1-2; the D is unclear. The germline V and J ends were trimmed by 1 base and 5 bases, with 5 bases remaining between them. The CDR3 consists of 12 residues. Germline-derived CDR1 and CDR2 are MDHEN and SYDVKM. CDR3: CASSLSAYGYTF. Written as DNA, the CDR3 is TGTGCCAGCAGTTTATCAGCTTATGGCTACACCTTC.

This clone appeared a few times. The V gene is TRBV11-1, the J gene TRBJ1-4; 9 bases match TRBD1. This CDR3 contains 15 residues. Germline CDR1 is SGHAT and CDR2 is FQDESV (reference sequence). V shed 5 bases and J 5 bases; nucleotides not matched to a gene: 6. This CDR3 is CASSVGQGSNEKLFF. The CDR3 DNA reads as TGTGCCAGCAGCGTGGGACAGGGATCAAATGAAAAACTGTTTTTT.

The chain is built from TRBV5-6 and TRBJ1-1; 8 nucleotides line up with TRBD1. Unmatched junction bases numbered 3, after V lost 4 bases and J lost 1 base. Germline values: CDR1 SGHDT, CDR2 YYEEEE. The CDR3 has 14 residues. This CDR3 is CASSPDRANTEAFF. The CDR3, as DNA: TGTGCCAGCAGCCCGGACAGGGCGAACACTGAAGCTTTCTTT.

This clone showed up just a few times. The sample contains more than one DNA sequence encoding this CDR3. The chain uses TRBV18 and TRBJ2-7; 8 bases agree with TRBD2. Trimming at V came to 3 bases and at J to 7 bases, leaving 2 bases not matched to a gene. The CDR3 consists of 12 residues. The V gene's germline CDR1 is KGHSH and CDR2 LQKENI. CDR3 amino acids: CASSPRGGEQYF. CDR3 nucleotide sequence: TGTGCCAGCTCACCCCGGGGGGGTGAGCAGTACTTC.

This clone occurred a few times. The V and J genes are TRBV5-1 and TRBJ1-5; 7 positions match TRBD1. The CDR3 is 14 amino acids. Germline V gene data show CDR1 as SGHRS and CDR2 as YFSETQ. Unmatched junction bases numbered 2, after V lost 0 bases and J lost 5 bases. The CDR3 bases are TGCGCCAGCAGCTTGGGAGGGGGCTATCAGCCCCAGCATTTT. This codes for CASSLGGGYQPQHF. Drawing the rest from reference TRBV5-1 and TRBJ1-5, the complete variable domain is KAGVTQTPRYLIKTRGQQVTLSCSPISGHRSVSWYQQTPGQGLQFLFEYFSETQRNKGNFPGRFSGRQFSNSRSEMNVSTLELGDSALYLCASSLGGGYQPQHFGDGTRLSIL.

This clone was detected only a few times. The chain uses TRBV11-2 and TRBJ2-3; D may be TRBD2 (6 bases). Deletions cut 6 bases from V and 3 bases from J, with 16 bases between. Germline CDR1 reads SGHAT; CDR2 reads FQNNGV. This CDR3 has 15 residues. CDR3 nucleotides: TGTGCCAGCAGTCCCGGGACTGCCGGAACAGATACGCAGTATTTT. Its translation: CASSPGTAGTDTQYF.

This clone was seen only a few times. The chain recombines TRBV11-1 with TRBJ2-3; D not resolved. Germline V gene lookup returns CDR1 SGHAT and CDR2 FQDESV (reference sequence). The V end was cut by 2 bases, the J end by 1 base, with 10 bases between. The CDR3 is 15 amino acids. The CDR3 region is CASSLIPERTDTQYF. For the CDR3, the DNA is TGTGCCAGCAGCTTAATTCCTGAGCGCACAGATACGCAGTATTTT. Full variable domain (outside the CDR3, taken from reference TRBV11-1 and TRBJ2-3): EAEVAQSPRYKITEKSQAVAFWCDPISGHATLYWYRQILGQGPELLVQFQDESVVDDSQLPKDRFSAERLKGVDSTLKIQPAELGDSAMYLCASSLIPERTDTQYFGPGTRLTVL.

The rearrangement uses TRBV18 and TRBJ2-7; TRBD1 agrees at 12 bases. CDR1 is KGHSH, CDR2 LQKENI, per germline. V gave up 2 bases and J gave up 6 bases; unmatched junction bases: 5. The CDR3 runs 15 residues. The DNA for the CDR3 is TGTGCCAGCTCACCAATGGGGACAGGGGGCTCCGAGCAGTACTTC. Its translation is CASSPMGTGGSEQYF.

This chain links TRBV11-2 with TRBJ2-3; 9 bases align to TRBD1. V trimming: 5 bases; J trimming: 3 bases; junction bases outside the gene matches: 3. The germline V gene encodes CDR1 SGHAT and CDR2 FQNNGV. This CDR3 comprises 14 residues. CDR3 sequence: CASSVDRGTDTQYF. The DNA for the CDR3 is TGTGCCAGCAGCGTCGACAGGGGGACAGATACGCAGTATTTT.

This clone was seen at least ten times. The chain combines TRBV7-2 with TRBJ1-4; D not resolved. The CDR3 has 15 residues. V lost 2 bases to trimming and J lost 4 bases, with 11 bases between them. Germline CDR1 SGHTA, CDR2 FQGNSA. For the CDR3, the DNA is TGTGCCAGCAGCTTAAACGGTCCTGGTAATGAAAAACTGTTTTTT. Protein sequence: CASSLNGPGNEKLFF.

This chain uses TRBV7-9 with TRBJ2-7; 11 bases match TRBD2. The J segment lost 3 bases and the V segment lost 5 bases, leaving 3 bases of the junction unmatched. The CDR3 is made up of 14 amino acids. Germline lookup yields CDR1 SEHNR and CDR2 FQNEAQ (reference sequence). CDR3: CASSRLAGNYEQYF. For the CDR3, the DNA is TGTGCCAGCAGCCGACTAGCGGGAAACTACGAGCAGTACTTC.

This clone has only a few counts. The V call is TRBV2, the J call TRBJ2-1, with D uncertain. Germline V CDR1 and CDR2: SNHLY, FYNNEI. Trimming removed 0 bases from V and 1 base from J, with 7 bases in between. The CDR3 length is 15 residues. The CDR3 DNA reads as TGTGCCAGCAGTGAAGCCTGGGCTTCCTACAATGAGCAGTTCTTC. This gives the protein CASSEAWASYNEQFF.

Ten or more counts support this clone. The chain recombines TRBV19 with TRBJ2-1, with a possible D match to TRBD1 (6 bases). Germline-derived CDR1 and CDR2 are LNHDA and SQIVND (reference sequence). Trimming shortened V by 7 bases and J by 4 bases, and 14 bases separated the two germline ends. The CDR3 has 14 residues. CDR3 amino acids: CASTPGDRYNEQFF. The CDR3 nucleotides read TGTGCCAGTACCCCAGGGGATCGATACAATGAGCAGTTCTTC.

The chain recombines TRBV11-1 with TRBJ2-3, with 11 nucleotides matching TRBD2. The V gene's germline CDR1 is SGHAT and CDR2 FQDESV (reference sequence). Trimming cost V 4 bases and J 3 bases; bases outside gene matches: 6. The CDR3 spans 16 residues. The CDR3 DNA follows: TGTGCCAGCAGCTCCGGTAGCGGGAGGGCGACAGATACGCAGTATTTT. Translated, it gives CASSSGSGRATDTQYF.

The rearrangement uses TRBV18 and TRBJ2-7, with D perhaps matching TRBD1 (5 bases). Germline values: CDR1 KGHSH, CDR2 LQKENI. The CDR3 has 14 amino acids. Between the trimmed V and J ends, which lost 3 bases and 2 bases, there was a span of 11 bases. CDR3 DNA: TGTGCCAGCTCACCTCGGACAAATCCCTACGAGCAGTACTTC. It specifies CASSPRTNPYEQYF. The complete variable domain, with remaining parts taken from reference TRBV18 and TRBJ2-7, reads NAGVMQNPRHLVRRRGQEARLRCSPMKGHSHVYWYRQLPEEGLKFMVYLQKENIIDESGMPKERFSAEFPKEGPSILRIQQVVRGDSAAYFCASSPRTNPYEQYFGPGTRLTVT.